The rows below give T cell receptor beta chains drawn from one sample of a study of regulatory T cells in long-lasting Graves disease. One entry per CDR3 protein results from TCRdb running MiXCR on the multiplex PCR reads. The sample shows 450,000 or so distinct CDR3 sequences, less than 25% of them seen only once. The material sequenced was peripheral blood mononuclear cells (PBMCs), taken when the disease was refractory, from a patient treated with antithyroid drugs. The source of these receptors is a female donor with Graves disease. CDR3s include the opening cysteine and the closing phenylalanine or tryptophan.

v_call: TRBV6-1
cdr3_length: 15
cdr3_aa: CASSPGGSSWVTQYF

v_call: TRBV6-2/TRBV6-3
cdr3_length: 15
cdr3_aa: CASSYLQQEQETQYF

v_call: TRBV7-9
cdr3_length: 16
cdr3_aa: CASSPLSAAGGNIQYF

v_call: TRBV6-1
cdr3_length: 13
cdr3_aa: CASSSPMNTEAFF

v_call: TRBV20-1
cdr3_length: 14
cdr3_aa: CSARAPGQSYEQYF

v_call: TRBV12-5
cdr3_length: 13
cdr3_aa: CASGSTSTDTQYF

v_call: TRBV28
cdr3_length: 16
cdr3_aa: CASSSGGVNSNQPQHF

v_call: TRBV6-1
cdr3_length: 18
cdr3_aa: CASSHRLAGVSVHNEQFF

v_call: TRBV14
cdr3_length: 16
cdr3_aa: CASSQDLELMNTEAFF

v_call: TRBV7-3
cdr3_length: 15
cdr3_aa: CASSLKAGGVGRKYF

v_call: TRBV4-3
cdr3_length: 15
cdr3_aa: CASSHLTGGNTEAFF